Presented here are 5 T cell receptor beta chains from one specimen sequenced in a study of blood T cells in healthy people across ages (dated by TCRdb to 2015 to 2017). Receptor amplification or capture employed 5' RACE. The run used an Illumina HiSeq 2500. A second PCR of 7 to 11 cycles was performed with a sample-barcoded 5' primer and a J-beta primer mix. Using fastp at Q25 and MiXCR, TCRdb reprocessed the public reads and kept productive beta chains. CDR3 protein sequences are deduplicated, and each keeps its most common genes and DNA. This sample is represented by some 930,000 distinct CDR3 sequences; 25% to 35% of them were singletons. The biggest ten clones account for 10% of the sample. This sample also belongs to another study, concerning T cells of mothers and their children.

Sequencing input: blood. All receptors come from a woman between 40 and 55 years old in good health.

On this clonotype: The junction and the germline gene differ at one end; a read error may be behind it. This chain uses TRBV7-6 with TRBJ2-1; no clear D gene. The germline CDR1 and CDR2 sequences are SGHVS and FNYEAQ. CDR3 length equals 13 residues. CDR3 region: CASSTQSYNEQVF. CDR3 nucleotide sequence: TGTGCCAGCAGCACCCAGTCCTACAATGAGCAGGTCTTC.

This rearrangement joins TRBV27 to TRBJ2-6; 10 bases line up with TRBD2. The CDR3 is 17 residues long. CDR1 is MNHEY, CDR2 SMNVEV, per germline (reference sequence). V shed 6 bases, J shed 2 bases, and the junction held 7 bases outside the gene matches. The CDR3 DNA sequence: TGTGCCAGCAGACCAACTAGCGGGGAGGCTGGGGCCAACGTCCTGACTTTC. Protein: CASRPTSGEAGANVLTF.

This clonotype was seen a few times. The rearrangement uses TRBV20-1 and TRBJ2-7, with no clear D. The V end lost 1 base, the J end lost 0 bases, and 10 bases lay between the germline ends. Germline V gene data show CDR1 as DFQATT and CDR2 as SNEGSKA (reference sequence). This CDR3 contains 14 residues. Written as DNA, the CDR3 is TGCAGTGCTAGAGGTGCGGCGGACTCCTACGAGCAGTACTTC. It yields the protein CSARGAADSYEQYF.

This clonotype was counted ten times or more. This rearrangement joins TRBV30 to TRBJ2-7; TRBD2 aligns across 7 bases. The CDR3 sequence is 14 residues long. V was pared by 0 bases and J by 2 bases, with 4 bases of the junction left unmatched. The germline gives CDR1 GTSNPN, CDR2 SVGIG (reference sequence). CDR3 protein: CAWSVGGGTYEQYF. The CDR3 nucleotides are TGTGCCTGGAGTGTAGGCGGGGGAACCTACGAGCAGTACTTC.

This clonotype appeared once. The chain recombines TRBV28 with TRBJ1-5; 8 nucleotides align to TRBD1. The CDR3 has 16 residues. The V gene's germline CDR1 is MDHEN and CDR2 SYDVKM. After removal of 2 bases from V and 11 bases from J, the junction contained 14 bases not matched to a gene. The CDR3: CASSLAGGTGLSAQHF. The CDR3, as DNA: TGTGCCAGCAGTTTAGCCGGTGGGACAGGACTTTCGGCCCAGCATTTT. Full variable domain (rest looked up from reference TRBV28 and TRBJ1-5): DVKVTQSSRYLVKRTGEKVFLECVQDMDHENMFWYRQDPGLGLRLIYFSYDVKMKEKGDIPEGYSVSREKKERFSLILESASTNQTSMYLCASSLAGGTGLSAQHFGDGTRLSIL.